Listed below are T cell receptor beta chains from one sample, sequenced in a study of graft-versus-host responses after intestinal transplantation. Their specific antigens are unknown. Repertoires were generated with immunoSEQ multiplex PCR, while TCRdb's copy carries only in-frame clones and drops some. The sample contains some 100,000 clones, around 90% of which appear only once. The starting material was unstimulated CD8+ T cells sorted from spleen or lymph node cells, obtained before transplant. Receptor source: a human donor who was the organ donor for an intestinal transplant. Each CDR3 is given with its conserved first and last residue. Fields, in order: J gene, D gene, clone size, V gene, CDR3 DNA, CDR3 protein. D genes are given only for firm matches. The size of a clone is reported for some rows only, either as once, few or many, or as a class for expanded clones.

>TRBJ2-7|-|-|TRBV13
TGTGCCAGCAGCTCAGATATTGTGGACGAGCAGTACTTC
CASSSDIVDEQYF
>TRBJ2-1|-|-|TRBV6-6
TGTGCCAGCAGTTACGATGGGGGGGCTTCCAATGAGCAGTTCTTC
CASSYDGGASNEQFF
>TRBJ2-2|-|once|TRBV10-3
TGTGCCATCAAAACTCCGAACACCGGGGAGCTGTTTTTT
CAIKTPNTGELFF
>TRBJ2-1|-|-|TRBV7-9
TGTGCCAGCAGCTTAAGTTTGCGGAGGGAGCAGTTCTTC
CASSLSLRREQFF
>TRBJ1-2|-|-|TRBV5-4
TGTGCCAGCAGCAATTTTCTAGACAGGAGACACAACTATGGCTACACCTTC
CASSNFLDRRHNYGYTF
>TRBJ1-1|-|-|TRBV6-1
TGTGCCAGCAGTGATCGGGGTAGGTGGACTGAAGCTTTCTTT
CASSDRGRWTEAFF
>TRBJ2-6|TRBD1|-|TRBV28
TGTGCCAGCAGTTCCCCCCGGGACAGGGGGCAGGCTGGGGCCAACGTCCTGACTTTC
CASSSPRDRGQAGANVLTF
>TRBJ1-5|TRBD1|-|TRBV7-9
TGTGCCAGCAGCGGAGGGACAGGGTCCCAGCCCCAGCATTTT
CASSGGTGSQPQHF
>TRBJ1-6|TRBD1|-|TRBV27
TGTGCCAGCCGGGTGCTGACAGGGAGCTCCTATAATTCACCCCTCCACTTT
CASRVLTGSSYNSPLHF
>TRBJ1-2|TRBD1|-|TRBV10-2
TGCGCCAGCAGTGAGAAGACAGGGACCTATGGCTACACCTTC
CASSEKTGTYGYTF
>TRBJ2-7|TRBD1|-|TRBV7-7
TGTGCCAGCAGCCCCAGACCCCGGACAGGGAGGAACGAGCAGTACTTC
CASSPRPRTGRNEQYF
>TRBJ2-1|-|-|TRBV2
TGTGCCAGCTCTGGCGGGGCCAATGAGCAGTTCTTC
CASSGGANEQFF
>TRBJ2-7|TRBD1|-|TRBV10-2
TGCGCCAGCAGTTGGCGGACAGGTTTCTACGAGCAGTACTTC
CASSWRTGFYEQYF
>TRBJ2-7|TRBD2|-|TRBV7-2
TGTGCCAGCAGGCTAGCGGGAGGACTTTACGAGCAGTACTTC
CASRLAGGLYEQYF
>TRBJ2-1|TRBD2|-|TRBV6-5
TGTGCCAGCAGTTCTAGCGGGGGATTGAATGAGCAGTTCTTC
CASSSSGGLNEQFF
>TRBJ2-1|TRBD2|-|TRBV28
TGTGCCAGCAGTTTAGGGACTAGCGGGAGTAATGAGCAGTTCTTC
CASSLGTSGSNEQFF
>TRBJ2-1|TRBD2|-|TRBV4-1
TGCGCCAGCAGCCAAGACCCCAGGCTAGCGGGGCACAATGAGCAGTTCTTC
CASSQDPRLAGHNEQFF
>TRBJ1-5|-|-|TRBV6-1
TGTGCCAGCAGTGAGTTGGCAGGGCTGCAGCCCCAGCATTTT
CASSELAGLQPQHF
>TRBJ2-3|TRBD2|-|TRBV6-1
TGTGCCAGCAGTGATCGGGGGGAAGGAAGGGTGATGGATACGCAGTATTTT
CASSDRGEGRVMDTQYF
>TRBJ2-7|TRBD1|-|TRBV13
TGTGCCAGCAGCTTGGGACAGGGGGTCCGCTACGAGCAGTACTTC
CASSLGQGVRYEQYF
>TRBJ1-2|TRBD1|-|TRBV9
TGTGCCAGCAGCGGAGGGACAGCATTCTATGGCTACACCTTC
CASSGGTAFYGYTF
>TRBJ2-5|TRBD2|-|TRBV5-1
TGCGCCAGCAGCTTGGGAGGACTAGCGGGAGTGGAGACCCAGTACTTC
CASSLGGLAGVETQYF